The 21 T cell receptor beta chains given below trace back to one sample, sequenced in a study of T cells in Graves' hyperthyroidism and ophthalmopathy. Amplified TCR beta CDR3 regions came from RNA transcripts. A set of HTBI primers served as the primers for a first-round RT-PCR of the TCR CDR3. One entry per CDR3 protein, called by TCRdb with MiXCR from the multiplex PCR reads. The sample records around 760,000 distinct CDR3 sequences, roughly 32% being singletons. The sequenced material came from blood. The source is a woman aged 40 to 50 with Graves' hyperthyroidism.

This clonotype showed up just a few times. The J gene is TRBJ2-3, the V gene TRBV7-9; 8 bases match TRBD1. Unmatched junction bases numbered 7, after V lost 5 bases and J lost 0 bases. Germline V gene data show CDR1 as SEHNR and CDR2 as FQNEAQ (reference sequence). The CDR3 sequence is 16 residues long. The CDR3 DNA sequence: TGTGCCAGCAGCCAAGGGGGACAGGTTAGCACAGATACGCAGTATTTT. Its protein is CASSQGGQVSTDTQYF.

The chain uses TRBV20-1 and TRBJ2-7; 13 bases agree with TRBD2. The V and J ends lost 5 bases and 0 bases, in that order; junction bases with no gene match: 4. The CDR3 has 15 residues. From germline, CDR1 is DFQATT and CDR2 SNEGSKA (reference sequence). The CDR3 loop is CSALRLAGGSYEQYF. The CDR3 DNA follows: TGCAGTGCTCTTCGACTAGCGGGGGGCTCCTACGAGCAGTACTTC.

Many counts were recorded for this clonotype. At one boundary the junction diverges from the germline segment, which might be a read error. The chain has TRBV29-1 and TRBJ1-1; D may be TRBD1 (6 bases). The CDR3 sequence is 12 residues long. From germline, CDR1 is SQVTM and CDR2 ANQGSEA. This CDR3 reads CSGEAQGTEAFF. As DNA, the CDR3 is TGCAGCGGTGAAGCACAGGGCACTGAAGCTTTCTTT.

The chain combines TRBV10-3 with TRBJ2-6, with TRBD1 matching 9 bases. CDR1 and CDR2 from the germline V gene are ENHRY and SYGVKD. CDR3 length: 12 residues. The V and J ends lost 7 bases and 15 bases, in that order; junction bases with no gene match: 7. CDR3 sequence (DNA): TGTGCCATCAAAGCTGAGGGACAGGGCCTGACTTTC. It encodes CAIKAEGQGLTF.

Concerning this clonotype itself: A much larger clonotype is one base distant, so this may be a read error. This chain joins TRBV7-2 and TRBJ2-7; D perhaps matches TRBD2 (5 bases). The CDR3 totals 15 residues. Looked up from germline, CDR1 is SGHTA and CDR2 is FQGNSA. The CDR3 DNA sequence: TGTGCCAGCAGCGAGGGAATACCTAGCTCCTGCGAGCAGTACTTC. Its translation: CASSEGIPSSCEQYF.

Regarding this clonotype: Just one base apart from a much larger clone, this may be a read error. This sequence joins TRBV20-1 and TRBJ2-7, with D possibly TRBD1 on 5 matching bases. This CDR3 has 13 amino acids. Germline V gene lookup returns CDR1 DFQATT and CDR2 SNEGSKA (reference sequence). CDR3 loop: CSARDDREYEQCF. CDR3 nucleotide sequence: TGCAGTGCTAGAGACGACAGAGAATACGAGCAGTGCTTC.

This clonotype was detected only a few times. The V gene is TRBV28, the J gene TRBJ2-7; 7 nucleotides agree with TRBD1. J gave up 2 bases and V 5 bases, and 9 bases lay outside the gene matches. The CDR3 is 15 amino acids. The germline CDR1 and CDR2 sequences are MDHEN and SYDVKM. CDR3 sequence reads: CASSDTSTGAYEQYF. The CDR3 DNA reads TGTGCCAGCAGTGATACCTCAACAGGGGCCTACGAGCAGTACTTC.

This chain links TRBV6-5 with TRBJ1-5, with 9 bases lining up with TRBD1. Germline values: CDR1 MNHEY, CDR2 SVGAGI. This CDR3 spans 16 amino acids. The V and J ends lost 0 bases and 4 bases, in that order; junction bases with no gene match: 4. CDR3 region: CASSYSGTGPNQPQHF. As DNA, the CDR3 is TGTGCCAGCAGTTACTCTGGGACAGGGCCGAATCAGCCCCAGCATTTT.

J is TRBJ1-1 and V is TRBV19; 10 bases match TRBD1. Germline V lookup: CDR1 LNHDA, CDR2 SQIVND (reference sequence). The CDR3 sequence is 17 residues long. J was trimmed by 3 bases and V by 5 bases; bases with no gene match: 12. This CDR3 is CASSSTPTGTGDTEAFF. In DNA form, the CDR3 reads TGTGCCAGTAGTTCTACCCCCACCGGGACAGGGGACACTGAAGCTTTCTTT.

This clonotype was found a few times. The gene calls are TRBV10-3 and TRBJ2-7, with 7 bases aligning to TRBD1. V dropped 3 bases and J dropped 4; count of bases not matched to a gene: 9. Germline V gene sequence: CDR1 ENHRY, CDR2 SYGVKD. CDR3 length equals 15 residues. The CDR3 DNA is TGTGCCATCAGTGACCGCGACAGGGTGTCTTACGAGCAGTACTTC. Protein: CAISDRDRVSYEQYF.

This clonotype was found a few times. The V and J genes are TRBV15 and TRBJ2-3; possibly TRBD1 for D (5 bases). There are 14 residues in the CDR3. Trimming left V 2 bases short and J 9 bases short, with 15 bases between. CDR1 is LNHNV, CDR2 YYDKDF, per germline (reference sequence). The CDR3 sequence is CATSRSWQGTTQYF. DNA for the CDR3: TGTGCCACCAGCAGATCATGGCAGGGTACAACGCAGTATTTT.

This clonotype appeared many times. This rearrangement joins TRBV11-2 to TRBJ2-7; 10 nucleotides align to TRBD1. Germline V CDR1 and CDR2: SGHAT, FQNNGV. There are 14 residues in the CDR3. The ends lost 5 bases at V and 3 bases at J; junction bases unmatched: 4. Here the CDR3 reads CASSRQGAGYEQYF. CDR3 coding DNA: TGTGCCAGCAGCCGACAGGGGGCTGGCTACGAGCAGTACTTC.

This clonotype occurred many times. CDR3 protein: CAISVNMNTEAFF. DNA for the CDR3: TGTGCCATCAGCGTCAACATGAACACTGAAGCTTTCTTT. The chain carries TRBV10-3 and TRBJ1-1, with D hard to call. V lost 6 bases, J lost 0 bases, and 8 bases lay in between. CDR3 size: 13 residues. Per the germline V gene, CDR1 is ENHRY and CDR2 is SYGVKD.

This clonotype was seen ten or more times. The chain carries TRBV12-3 or TRBV12-4 and TRBJ1-2, with 7 positions matching TRBD1. The CDR3 covers 16 residues. Trimming at V came to 6 bases and at J to 5 bases, leaving 15 bases not matched to a gene. This chain's CDR3 is CASSPLGEGARYGYTF. The CDR3 DNA sequence: TGTGCCAGCAGCCCCCTAGGAGAGGGGGCGCGGTATGGCTACACCTTC.

This clonotype was counted ten times or more. The rearrangement uses TRBV29-1 and TRBJ1-5; 7 nucleotides align to TRBD1. This CDR3 contains 15 residues. The trim removed 6 bases at V and 2 bases at J, leaving 10 bases unmatched. Germline CDR1 is SQVTM and CDR2 is ANQGSEA. CDR3 coding DNA: TGCAGCGTGCGTGTGGGGGGGACAGGCAATCAGCCCCAGCATTTT. Translating it yields CSVRVGGTGNQPQHF.

This chain joins TRBV5-1 and TRBJ1-2; 7 bases agree with TRBD1. In germline, CDR1 is SGHRS, CDR2 YFSETQ. The CDR3 is made up of 14 amino acids. V shed 0 bases and J 5 bases; nucleotides not matched to a gene: 4. CDR3 in DNA: TGCGCCAGCAGCTTGGCAGCGGGACAGTATGGCTACACCTTC. Translating it yields CASSLAAGQYGYTF.

This clonotype was recorded only once. The junction does not match germline at one end; this may be a read error. This chain joins TRBV11-2 and TRBJ2-6; 13 bases line up with TRBD2. The germline V gene has CDR1 SGHAT and CDR2 FQNNGV. This CDR3 is 15 amino acids long. The CDR3: CASSLHLDGTSGAFF. The CDR3 DNA reads as TGTGCCAGCAGCTTACATCTGGATGGGACTAGCGGGGCCTTCTTC.

J is TRBJ1-5 and V is TRBV2; D gene uncertain. This CDR3 is built from 14 residues. Between the trimmed V and J ends, which lost 8 bases and 3 bases, there was a span of 14 bases. CDR1 SNHLY and CDR2 FYNNEI come from the germline V gene. Here the CDR3 reads CASSEGPDNQPQHF. CDR3 DNA sequence: TGTGCCAGCTCAGAGGGTCCAGACAATCAGCCCCAGCATTTT.

Here the CDR3 reads CATSDGQGARETQYF. CDR3 nucleotides: TGTGCCACCAGTGACGGACAGGGGGCACGGGAGACCCAGTACTTC. The V gene is TRBV24-1, the J gene TRBJ2-5; TRBD1 matches at 11 bases. CDR3 size: 15 residues. V gave up 4 bases and J gave up 5 bases; unmatched junction bases: 5. Germline V gene lookup returns CDR1 KGHDR and CDR2 SFDVKD.

This clonotype was observed a handful of times. The rearrangement joins TRBV4-3 to TRBJ2-2; the D is unclear. CDR1 and CDR2 (germline): LGHNA, YSLEER. V lost 0 bases to trimming and J lost 5 bases, with 7 bases between them. CDR3 length: 14 amino acids. CDR3 nucleotides: TGCGCCAGCAGCCAAGAGCCGTTAACCGGGGAGCTGTTTTTT. It codes for CASSQEPLTGELFF.

This clonotype was counted a few times. CDR3 amino acids: CASSPRTGGEQFF. CDR3 bases: TGTGCCAGCAGCCCCAGGACTGGGGGCGAGCAGTTCTTC. The V and J genes are TRBV7-6 and TRBJ2-1; D possibly corresponds to TRBD1 (6 bases). Germline CDR1 SGHVS, CDR2 FNYEAQ. V was pared by 5 bases and J by 10 bases, with 15 bases between. The length of the CDR3 is 13 residues.